This TCR beta chain originates from a study of beta chain features in type 1 diabetes. The wider study: Patients shared similar age, gender and cell yields with healthy donors.

The V and J ends lost 6 bases and 8 bases, in that order; junction bases with no gene match: 12. Looked up from germline, CDR1 is SGHTA and CDR2 is FQGTGA. The CDR3 contains 15 residues. cDNA synthesis used the whole RNA isolate, giving expressed TCRB sequences. Roughly 3.4 million reads were obtained on average from naive, central memory and regulatory T cell samples. TCRdb's copy holds only in-frame clones and misses some; the assay was immunoSEQ multiplex PCR. The sample consists of around 450,000 clones, around 10% of them appearing once. The authors took one heparinised blood draw, averaging approximately 120 mL, from each donor. Each population that was sorted was more than 98% pure. In this sample, this clone turned up a few times.

Sequenced input: naive CD4+ T cells from blood. V usage is TRBV7-3 and J usage is TRBJ2-1, with 8 bases aligning to TRBD2. The TCR originated in a woman under 30 in good health. The CDR3 nucleotides are TGTGCCAGCAGGGAAGGCGAGCGGGGGAACTATGAGCAGTTCTTC. Translating gives CASREGERGNYEQFF.